This T cell receptor beta chain emerged from a study of T cells after yellow fever vaccination. Using its own MiXCR run on the 5' RACE reads, TCRdb lists one record per CDR3 protein. The table records about 94,000 distinct CDR3 sequences, almost 9% of them present only once. Study findings and constraints: Post-booster repertoires contained most primary-vaccination clones again (roughly 95% CD4, approximately 88% CD8). There was a small share of clonotypes that showed up in both the CD4 and CD8 compartments.

This CDR3 has 12 amino acids. V was pared by 8 bases and J by 4 bases, with 2 bases of the junction left unmatched. Germline CDR1 and CDR2: MNHNY and SVGAGI (reference sequence). The clonotype originates from a man in his late teens or twenties who received the YFV17D yellow fever vaccine. Sequences were derived from CD8+ T cells not binding an NS4B(214-222) dextramer, sorted from PBMCs, sampled more than 13 days after the first yellow fever vaccination. The V call is TRBV6-6, the J call TRBJ2-5; 9 positions match TRBD1. The CDR3 DNA reads TGTGCCAGCCTGGACAGGGGAGAGACCCAGTACTTC. Translation: CASLDRGETQYF.